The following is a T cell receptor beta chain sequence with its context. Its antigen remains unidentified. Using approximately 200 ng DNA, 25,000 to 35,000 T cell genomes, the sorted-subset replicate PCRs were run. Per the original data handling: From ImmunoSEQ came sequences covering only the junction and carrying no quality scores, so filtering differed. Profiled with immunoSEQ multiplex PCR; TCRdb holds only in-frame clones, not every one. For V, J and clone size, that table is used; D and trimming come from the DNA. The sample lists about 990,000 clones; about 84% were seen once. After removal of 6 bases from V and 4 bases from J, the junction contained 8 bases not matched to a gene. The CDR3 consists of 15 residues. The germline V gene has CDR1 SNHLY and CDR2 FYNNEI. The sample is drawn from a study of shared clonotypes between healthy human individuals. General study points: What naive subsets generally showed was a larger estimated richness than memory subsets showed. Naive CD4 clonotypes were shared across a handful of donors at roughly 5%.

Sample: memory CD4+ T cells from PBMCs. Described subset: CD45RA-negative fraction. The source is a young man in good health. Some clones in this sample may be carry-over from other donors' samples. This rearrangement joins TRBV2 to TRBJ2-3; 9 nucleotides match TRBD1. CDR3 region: CASRSGTGKADTQYF. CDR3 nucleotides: TGTGCCAGCAGGTCCGGGACAGGGAAGGCAGATACGCAGTATTTT.